This entry lists 9 T cell receptor beta chains sequenced from one sample in a study of CD8+CD57+ T cells in acquired aplastic anemia. It was genomic DNA that served as the template for profiling TCR beta VDJ and CDR3. One entry per CDR3 protein results from TCRdb running MiXCR on the reads. Counted here are roughly 64,000 distinct CDR3 sequences, roughly 58% occurring once; the ten biggest clones make up 2% to 2.5%. The sample comprised sorted CD4+, CD8+, or CD8+CD57+ T cells (not recorded which) from PBMCs. Receptor source: a human donor in good health, serving as a control.

The CDR3 loop reads CSVLDASGNTIYF. CDR3 DNA: TGCAGCGTTCTTGACGCCTCTGGAAACACCATATATTTT. The chain joins TRBV29-1 to TRBJ1-3; D remains ambiguous. V lost 5 bases and J 0 bases, leaving 8 bases between the germline ends. Germline V gives CDR1 SQVTM, CDR2 ANQGSEA. The CDR3 has 13 amino acids.

This clonotype was recorded many times. V and J are TRBV5-1 and TRBJ2-7; TRBD1 aligns across 7 bases. Trimming cost V 1 base and J 9 bases; bases outside gene matches: 19. This CDR3 has 17 amino acids. Looked up from germline, CDR1 is SGHRS and CDR2 is YFSETQ. CDR3 nucleotide sequence: TGCGCCAGCAGCTTGTCCTCGATTACAGGGGTCAGCTCCGGGCAGTACTTC. Translated, it gives CASSLSSITGVSSGQYF.

This clonotype was counted once. This chain connects TRBV19 to TRBJ1-5, with 8 nucleotides matching TRBD1. The germline CDR1 and CDR2 sequences are LNHDA and SQIVND (reference sequence). The length of the CDR3 is 14 residues. Losses at the gene ends were 2 bases for V and 4 bases for J; bases not matched to a gene: 1. CDR3 in DNA: TGTGCCAGTAGTATACAGGGGGCGAATCAGCCCCAGCATTTT. Encoded protein: CASSIQGANQPQHF. The full variable domain, rest sourced from reference TRBV19 and TRBJ1-5, is DGGITQSPKYLFRKEGQNVTLSCEQNLNHDAMYWYRQDPGQGLRLIYYSQIVNDFQKGDIAEGYSVSREKKESFPLTVTSAQKNPTAFYLCASSIQGANQPQHFGDGTRLSIL.

V and J are TRBV7-2 and TRBJ1-2; no reliable D call. Germline V gives CDR1 SGHTA, CDR2 FQGNSA. CDR3 length equals 13 residues. The ends were cut back, 1 base at V and 3 bases at J, with 6 bases in the middle. Written as DNA, the CDR3 is TGTGCCAGCAGCTTAGATTCGGACTATGGCTACACCTTC. Translation: CASSLDSDYGYTF.

This clonotype qualifies as medium-sized. The genes are TRBV29-1 and TRBJ1-2; D is uncertain. CDR3 length: 12 residues. The V and J ends lost 3 bases and 7 bases respectively, with 12 bases between them. The germline V gene encodes CDR1 SQVTM and CDR2 ANQGSEA. DNA for the CDR3: TGCAGCGTTGATCCGCACCTAGGTGGCTACACCTTC. This gives the protein CSVDPHLGGYTF.

This clonotype was found many times. CDR3 DNA sequence: TGCAGTGCCAGGACTATTTCAACCTACAATGAGCAGTTCTTC. Its protein is CSARTISTYNEQFF. V usage is TRBV20-1 and J usage is TRBJ2-1; a weak D match, TRBD2 (6 bases). The length of the CDR3 is 14 residues. The V and J ends lost 6 bases and 2 bases respectively, with 14 bases between them. Germline V gene data show CDR1 as DFQATT and CDR2 as SNEGSKA (reference sequence).

This clonotype was counted only a few times. V is TRBV9 and J is TRBJ2-7; D gene ambiguous. The CDR3 covers 15 residues. CDR1 is SGDLS, CDR2 YYNGEE, per germline. The germline V and J ends were trimmed by 0 bases and 1 base, with 11 bases remaining between them. This chain's CDR3 is CASSVADHRSYEQYF. The CDR3 region has the DNA TGTGCCAGCAGCGTAGCAGATCACCGGTCCTACGAGCAGTACTTC.

This chain connects TRBV24-1 to TRBJ2-5, with D uncertain. The germline V gene encodes CDR1 KGHDR and CDR2 SFDVKD. CDR3 length: 14 amino acids. Trimming took 4 bases from V and 5 from J, leaving 13 bases between them. CDR3 DNA: TGTGCCACCAGTGACGACTTTTCGACGGAGACCCAGTACTTC. It specifies CATSDDFSTETQYF.

Points on this clonotype: The junction differs from germline at one of its ends, possibly a read error. The V call is TRBV10-2, the J call TRBJ2-7, with 7 bases fitting TRBD1. The germline V gene has CDR1 WSHSY and CDR2 SAAADI. This CDR3 has 14 amino acids. Written as DNA, the CDR3 is TGTGCCAGCAGATCCGAGCAGGGGGCCTACGAGCAGTACTTC. Translated, it gives CASRSEQGAYEQYF.